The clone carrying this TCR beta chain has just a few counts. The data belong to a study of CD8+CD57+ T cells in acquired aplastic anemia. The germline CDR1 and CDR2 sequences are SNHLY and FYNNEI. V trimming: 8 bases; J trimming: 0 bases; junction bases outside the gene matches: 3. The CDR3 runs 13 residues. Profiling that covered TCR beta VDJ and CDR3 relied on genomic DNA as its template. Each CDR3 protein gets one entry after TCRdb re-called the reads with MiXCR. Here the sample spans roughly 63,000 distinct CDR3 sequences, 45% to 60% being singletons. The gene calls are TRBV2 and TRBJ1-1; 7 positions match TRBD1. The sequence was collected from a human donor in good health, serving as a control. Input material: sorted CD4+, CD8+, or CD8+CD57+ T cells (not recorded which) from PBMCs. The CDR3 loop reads CASGQAMNTEAFF. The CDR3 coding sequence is TGTGCCAGCGGACAGGCGATGAACACTGAAGCTTTCTTT.